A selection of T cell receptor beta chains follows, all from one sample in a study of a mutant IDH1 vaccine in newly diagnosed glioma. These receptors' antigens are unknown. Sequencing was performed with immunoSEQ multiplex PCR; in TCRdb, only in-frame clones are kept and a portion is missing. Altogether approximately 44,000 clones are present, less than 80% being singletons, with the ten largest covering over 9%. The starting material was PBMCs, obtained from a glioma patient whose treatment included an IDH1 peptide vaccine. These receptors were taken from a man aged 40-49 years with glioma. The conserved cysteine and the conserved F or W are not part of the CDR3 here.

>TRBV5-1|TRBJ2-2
ASSPGLAGATGELF
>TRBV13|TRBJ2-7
ASSPQRGDGQY
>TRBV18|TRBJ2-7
ASSPPPSGGLGEQY
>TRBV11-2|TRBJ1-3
ASSRTKTLVSGNTIY
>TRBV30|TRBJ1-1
AWSAGLGTNTEAF
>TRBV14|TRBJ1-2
ASSLGQGAQGYT
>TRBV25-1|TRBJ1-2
ASSESPYGYT
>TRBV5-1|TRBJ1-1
ASSLLQGSPEAF
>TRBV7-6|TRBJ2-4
ASSPVASSAKNIQY
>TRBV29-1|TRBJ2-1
SVEGNSGSGISYNEQF
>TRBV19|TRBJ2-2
ASRQVPQSLPTGELF
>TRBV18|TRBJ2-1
ASSRGGTGSHEQF
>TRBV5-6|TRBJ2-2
ASSRRRQGGGGWSGELF
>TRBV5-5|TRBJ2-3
ASSLGLLHTDTQY